Sequencing of this TCR beta chain was carried out in a study of T cell repertoires in cytomegalovirus infection. Study-level background: Both a matching HLA type and CMV infection were indicated by public TCR beta signatures.

V lost 6 bases and J lost 8, with 19 bases in between. From germline, CDR1 is SEHNR and CDR2 FQNEAQ (reference sequence). The CDR3 extends over 15 amino acids. Study-level points and caveats: Totalled public TCR beta family frequency picked out people who carried CMV plus the relevant HLA.

This clonotype occurred many times. Antigen unknown. In TCRdb, the reads were re-called with MiXCR into one record per CDR3 protein. The sample has some 300,000 distinct CDR3 sequences; 9.6% are singletons. V usage is TRBV7-9 and J usage is TRBJ1-4; the D gene is possibly TRBD1 (6 bases). The sequencing input was PBMCs. This TCR derives from a human donor in good health (CMV status not recorded). Some clones in this sample may be carry-over from other donors' samples. CDR3 nucleotide sequence: TGTGCCAGCAGTTCTCCGGGACAACGGCAGGAAAAACTGTTTTTT. This sequence encodes CASSSPGQRQEKLFF.